Following are 7 T cell receptor beta chains from one sample sequenced in a study of post-analysis software for immune sequencing data. Findings of the study overall: There were five or six TRBV segments more frequent in patients than controls, and TRBV5-6, TRBV5-1 and TRBV20-1 were among them.

TCR beta libraries were prepared from cDNA with unique molecular identifiers. TCRdb reprocessed the PCR reads via MiXCR and lists one record per CDR3 protein. The sample includes 350,000 to 500,000 distinct CDR3 sequences, 39% of them seen just once. Antigen specificity for these receptors is unknown. The sample comprised blood. These receptors came from a girl aged 2-9 years with multiple sclerosis.

J is TRBJ2-7 and V is TRBV28; TRBD2 aligns across 14 bases. V trimming: 1 base; J trimming: 4 bases; junction bases outside the gene matches: 12. The CDR3 spans 19 residues. Germline V lookup: CDR1 MDHEN, CDR2 SYDVKM. The CDR3 region is CASSLSGTSGSSDYYEQYF. The CDR3 DNA follows: TGTGCCAGCAGTTTATCCGGGACTAGCGGGAGTTCGGACTATTACGAGCAGTACTTC.

This clonotype has just a few counts. The rearrangement links TRBV6-5 to TRBJ2-1; D is possibly TRBD1 or TRBD2 (6 bases each). Looked up from germline, CDR1 is MNHEY and CDR2 is SVGAGI. The V gene lost 2 bases and the J gene lost 6 bases, with 8 bases spanning the gap. This CDR3 region has 13 residues. CDR3 DNA sequence: TGTGCCAGCAGTTACGGAGGGGGCAATGAGCAGTTCTTC. As protein: CASSYGGGNEQFF.

This clonotype was observed a few times. The J gene is TRBJ2-3, the V gene TRBV29-1; no clear D. V shed 7 bases and J shed 2 bases, with 13 bases lying between them. The CDR3 runs 13 residues. The germline V gene has CDR1 SQVTM and CDR2 ANQGSEA. Written as DNA, the CDR3 is TGCAGCGGACATCGACACCTCACAGATACGCAGTATTTT. It specifies CSGHRHLTDTQYF.

The chain has TRBV5-5 and TRBJ2-5, with TRBD2 identical over 13 bases. Trimming removed 4 bases from V and 5 bases from J; junction bases left unmatched: 11. The CDR3 runs to 17 residues. Germline CDR1 reads SGHKS; CDR2 reads YYEKEE (reference sequence). The CDR3 loop is CASSRTRTSGSWETQYF. The CDR3 region has the DNA TGTGCCAGCAGCCGGACCAGGACTAGCGGGAGCTGGGAGACCCAGTACTTC.

A few counts support this clonotype. The rearrangement uses TRBV7-3 and TRBJ2-5, with 9 bases identical to TRBD2. The J call may be mistaken, given a closer DNA end match to TRBJ2-7. This CDR3 is 14 amino acids long. Looked up from germline, CDR1 is SGHTA and CDR2 is FQGTGA. CDR3 bases: TGTGCCAGCAGCCGCGGGGGGGCCGAAAACGAGCAGTACTTC. Translating it yields CASSRGGAENEQYF.

The table lists this clonotype with a few counts. The J gene is TRBJ2-7, the V gene TRBV7-2; 8 positions agree with TRBD1. The junction had 6 bases not matched to a gene; V was cut back by 1 base and J by 4 bases. Germline CDR1 SGHTA, CDR2 FQGNSA. The CDR3 runs to 15 residues. CDR3 nucleotide sequence: TGTGCCAGCAGCTTAGGACCCCACAGGGGGTACGAGCAGTACTTC. It specifies CASSLGPHRGYEQYF.

V and J are TRBV20-1 and TRBJ2-3; 9 bases are a match to TRBD2. Germline values: CDR1 DFQATT, CDR2 SNEGSKA (reference sequence). After removal of 3 bases from V and 1 base from J, the junction contained 5 bases not matched to a gene. The CDR3 loop spans 15 amino acids. The CDR3 DNA follows: TGCAGTGCTAGTGGGACTAGCTACGGCACAGATACGCAGTATTTT. Its translation: CSASGTSYGTDTQYF.